Below, 8 T cell receptor beta chains from the same sample are listed, as sequenced in a study of T-cell reconstitution after alpha-beta-depleted transplantation in children. A TCRbeta library incorporating unique molecular identifiers was prepared. TCRdb reprocessed the PCR reads with MiXCR, giving one entry per CDR3 protein. The sample has about 400,000 distinct CDR3 sequences; over 20% are singletons. Here the sequenced sample was PBMCs from the stem cell graft donor, taken from the stem cell graft. The receptors were sampled from a human donor who donated a stem cell graft to a child with acute myeloid leukemia.

This clonotype showed up just a few times. The rearrangement uses TRBV7-9 and TRBJ2-5; weak D call: TRBD2 (6 bases). Germline V gives CDR1 SEHNR, CDR2 FQNEAQ (reference sequence). Trimming removed 2 bases at V and 1 base at J, with 17 bases between. The CDR3 contains 17 residues. As DNA, the CDR3 is TGTGCCAGCAGCTTATTGCGGCTAGCGAGACCCCAAGAGACCCAGTACTTC. Residues: CASSLLRLARPQETQYF.

There are a few counts of this clonotype. The rearrangement uses TRBV12-3 or TRBV12-4 and TRBJ2-7, with TRBD1 identical over 8 bases. This CDR3 is 14 amino acids long. The J segment lost 6 bases and the V segment lost 5 bases, leaving 9 bases of the junction unmatched. The DNA for the CDR3 is TGTGCCAGCAGTCCACGGGACAGGTTCCTCGAGCAGTACTTC. Protein: CASSPRDRFLEQYF.

This sequence joins TRBV7-3 and TRBJ2-2, with D hard to call. Trimming took 4 bases from V and 0 from J, leaving 6 bases between them. Germline-derived CDR1 and CDR2 are SGHTA and FQGTGA. The CDR3 has 14 residues. The DNA of the CDR3 is TGTGCCAGCAGCTCCACGCCGAACACCGGGGAGCTGTTTTTT. The encoded protein is CASSSTPNTGELFF.

This clonotype was seen many times. V is TRBV20-1 and J is TRBJ1-2; D is uncertain. The CDR3 sequence is 12 residues long. Trimming removed 3 bases at V and 6 bases at J, with 11 bases between. Germline V lookup: CDR1 DFQATT, CDR2 SNEGSKA (reference sequence). CDR3 nucleotides: TGCAGTGCTAGTGAGGGAAAGGATGGCTACACCTTC. Translated: CSASEGKDGYTF.

In this sample, this clonotype turned up many times. The chain is built from TRBV20-1 and TRBJ2-1; 9 bases agree with TRBD2. The CDR3 runs 16 residues. Germline V gene data show CDR1 as DFQATT and CDR2 as SNEGSKA (reference sequence). V shed 6 bases, J shed 9 bases, and the junction held 18 bases outside the gene matches. In nucleotides, the CDR3 is TGCAGTGCGCCAGTGGGAGGCGGGAGGGCTAGGGGTGAGCAGTTCTTC. This codes for CSAPVGGGRARGEQFF.

This clonotype was observed a few times. The chain combines TRBV4-2 with TRBJ2-3, with 11 nucleotides matching TRBD2. Unmatched junction bases numbered 11, after V lost 1 base and J lost 5 bases. Germline V gene sequence: CDR1 LGHNA, CDR2 YNFKEQ. CDR3 length: 18 amino acids. The CDR3 DNA follows: TGTGCCAGCAGCCAAGTAGGTACTAGCGGGAGTTTTCGAGATACGCAGTATTTT. Encoded protein: CASSQVGTSGSFRDTQYF.

The J gene is TRBJ1-2, the V gene TRBV7-2; weak D call: TRBD1 (5 bases). The ends were cut back, 1 base at V and 4 bases at J, with 16 bases in the middle. CDR1 is SGHTA and CDR2 is FQGNSA in the germline V gene. There are 16 residues in the CDR3. The CDR3 loop is CASSLDMAGLLYGYTF. Written as DNA, the CDR3 is TGTGCCAGCAGCTTAGATATGGCAGGGCTTCTCTATGGCTACACCTTC.

V is TRBV7-9 and J is TRBJ1-4; no definite D call. Germline CDR1 and CDR2: SEHNR and FQNEAQ (reference sequence). This CDR3 is built from 16 residues. Trimming removed 0 bases from V and 0 bases from J, with 8 bases in between. The DNA for the CDR3 is TGTGCCAGCAGCTTAGCGAGGACGGCAACTAATGAAAAACTGTTTTTT. This codes for CASSLARTATNEKLFF.